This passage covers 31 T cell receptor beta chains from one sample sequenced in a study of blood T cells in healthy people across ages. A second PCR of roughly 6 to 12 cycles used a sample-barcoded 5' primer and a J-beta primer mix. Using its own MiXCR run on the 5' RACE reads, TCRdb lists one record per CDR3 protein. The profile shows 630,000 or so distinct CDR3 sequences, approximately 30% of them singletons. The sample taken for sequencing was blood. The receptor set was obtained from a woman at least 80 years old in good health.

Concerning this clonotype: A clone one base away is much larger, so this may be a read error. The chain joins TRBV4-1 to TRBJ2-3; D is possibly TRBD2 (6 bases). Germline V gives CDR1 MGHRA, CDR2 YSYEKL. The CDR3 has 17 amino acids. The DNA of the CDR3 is TGCGCCAGCAGCCGGGAGGCTCTTGGACGTCGCACGGATACGCAGTATTTT. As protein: CASSREALGRRTDTQYF.

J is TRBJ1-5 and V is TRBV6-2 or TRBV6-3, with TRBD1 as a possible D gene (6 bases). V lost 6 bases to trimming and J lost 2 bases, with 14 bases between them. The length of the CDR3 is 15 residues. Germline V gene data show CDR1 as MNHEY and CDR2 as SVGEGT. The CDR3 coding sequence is TGTGCCAGCAGGTTGTCAGGGGCCCGCAATCAGCCCCAGCATTTT. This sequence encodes CASRLSGARNQPQHF.

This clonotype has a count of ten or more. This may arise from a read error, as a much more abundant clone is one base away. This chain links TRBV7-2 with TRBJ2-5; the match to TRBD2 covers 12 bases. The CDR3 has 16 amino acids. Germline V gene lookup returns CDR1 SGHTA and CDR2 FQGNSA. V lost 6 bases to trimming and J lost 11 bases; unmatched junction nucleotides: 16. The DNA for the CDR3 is TGTGCCAGCAGACCTAGCGGGGGGGCCCCTTTCAATGAGCAGTACTTC. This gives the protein CASRPSGGAPFNEQYF.

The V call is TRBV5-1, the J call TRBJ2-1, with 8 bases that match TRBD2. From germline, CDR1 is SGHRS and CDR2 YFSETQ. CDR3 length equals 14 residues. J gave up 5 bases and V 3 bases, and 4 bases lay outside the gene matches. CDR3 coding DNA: TGCGCCAGCAGCTCGGGACTAGAAGACAATGAGCAGTTCTTC. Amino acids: CASSSGLEDNEQFF. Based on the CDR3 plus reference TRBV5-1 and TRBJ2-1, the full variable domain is KAGVTQTPRYLIKTRGQQVTLSCSPISGHRSVSWYQQTPGQGLQFLFEYFSETQRNKGNFPGRFSGRQFSNSRSEMNVSTLELGDSALYLCASSSGLEDNEQFFGPGTRLTVL.

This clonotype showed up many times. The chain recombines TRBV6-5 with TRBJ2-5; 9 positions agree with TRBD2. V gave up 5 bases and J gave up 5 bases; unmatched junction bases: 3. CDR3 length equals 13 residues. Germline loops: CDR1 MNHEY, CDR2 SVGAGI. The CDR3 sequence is CASSRTSEETQYF. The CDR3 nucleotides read TGTGCCAGCAGTCGGACTAGCGAGGAGACCCAGTACTTC.

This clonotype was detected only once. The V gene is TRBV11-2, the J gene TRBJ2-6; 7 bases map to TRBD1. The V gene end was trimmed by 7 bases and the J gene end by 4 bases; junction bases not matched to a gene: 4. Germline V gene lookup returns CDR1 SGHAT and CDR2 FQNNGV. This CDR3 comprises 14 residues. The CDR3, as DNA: TGTGCCAGCACCCAGGACAGGGGGGCCAACGTCCTGACTTTC. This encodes CASTQDRGANVLTF.

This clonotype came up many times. The chain's CDR3 is CASSQRAGLQQYF. DNA of the CDR3: TGTGCCAGCAGCCAGAGGGCAGGCCTTCAGCAGTACTTC. This chain connects TRBV7-9 to TRBJ2-7, with a weak D call TRBD2 (5 bases). The CDR3 sequence is 13 residues long. From germline, CDR1 is SEHNR and CDR2 FQNEAQ (reference sequence). The germline V and J ends were trimmed by 5 bases and 8 bases, with 16 bases remaining between them.

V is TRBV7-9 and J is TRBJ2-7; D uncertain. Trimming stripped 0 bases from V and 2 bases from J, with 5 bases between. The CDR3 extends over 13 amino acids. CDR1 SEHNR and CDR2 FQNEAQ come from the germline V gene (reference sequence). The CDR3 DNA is TGTGCCAGCAGCTTAGCCTTCACCTACGAGCAGTACTTC. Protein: CASSLAFTYEQYF. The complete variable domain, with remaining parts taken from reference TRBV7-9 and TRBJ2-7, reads DTGVSQNPRHKITKRGQNVTFRCDPISEHNRLYWYRQTLGQGPEFLTYFQNEAQLEKSRLLSDRFSAERPKGSFSTLEIQRTEQGDSAMYLCASSLAFTYEQYFGPGTRLTVT.

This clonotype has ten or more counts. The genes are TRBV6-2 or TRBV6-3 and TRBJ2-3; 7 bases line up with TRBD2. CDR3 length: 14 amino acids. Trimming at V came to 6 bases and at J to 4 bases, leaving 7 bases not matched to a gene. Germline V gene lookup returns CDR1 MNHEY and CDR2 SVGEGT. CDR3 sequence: CASRNWLAADTQYF. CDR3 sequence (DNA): TGTGCCAGCAGAAATTGGCTAGCGGCAGATACGCAGTATTTT.

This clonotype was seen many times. CDR3 in DNA: TGTGCCAGCAGCCAAGAAGTTGACTCCTACGAGCAGTACTTC. This codes for CASSQEVDSYEQYF. V gene TRBV3-1 combines with J gene TRBJ2-7, with D unclear. Trimming cost V 0 bases and J 0 bases, with 6 bases left between them. The CDR3 totals 14 residues. Germline CDR1 and CDR2: LGHDT and YNNKEL (reference sequence).

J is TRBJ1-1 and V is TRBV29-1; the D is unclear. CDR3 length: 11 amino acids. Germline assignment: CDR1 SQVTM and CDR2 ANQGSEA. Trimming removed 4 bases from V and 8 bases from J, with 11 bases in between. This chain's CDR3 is CSVAEVTEAFF. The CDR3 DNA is TGCAGCGTTGCAGAGGTCACCGAAGCTTTCTTT.

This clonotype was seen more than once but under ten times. CDR3 amino acids: CATQFGGQMSTEAFF. CDR3 in DNA: TGCGCCACCCAATTCGGCGGACAGATGAGCACTGAAGCTTTCTTT. The rearrangement joins TRBV5-1 to TRBJ1-1, with D maybe TRBD1 (6 bases). CDR1 SGHRS and CDR2 YFSETQ come from the germline V gene. V lost 9 bases and J 4 bases, leaving 22 bases between the germline ends. There are 15 residues in the CDR3.

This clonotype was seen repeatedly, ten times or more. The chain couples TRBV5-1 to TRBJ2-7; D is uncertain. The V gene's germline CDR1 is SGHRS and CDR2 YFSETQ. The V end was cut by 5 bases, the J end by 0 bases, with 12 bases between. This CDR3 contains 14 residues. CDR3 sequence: CASSPRTASYEQYF. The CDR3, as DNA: TGCGCCAGCAGTCCAAGGACGGCCTCCTACGAGCAGTACTTC. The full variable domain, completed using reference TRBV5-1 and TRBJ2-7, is KAGVTQTPRYLIKTRGQQVTLSCSPISGHRSVSWYQQTPGQGLQFLFEYFSETQRNKGNFPGRFSGRQFSNSRSEMNVSTLELGDSALYLCASSPRTASYEQYFGPGTRLTVT.

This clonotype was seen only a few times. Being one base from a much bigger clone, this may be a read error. In nucleotides, the CDR3 is TGTGCCAGCAGGTTTCAGGGGGCCAAAAACATTCAGTACTTC. Its protein product is CASRFQGAKNIQYF. The rearrangement uses TRBV12-3 or TRBV12-4 and TRBJ2-4, with a weak D call TRBD1 (6 bases). This CDR3 is 14 amino acids long. V was trimmed by 6 bases and J by 1 base, leaving 10 bases between them.

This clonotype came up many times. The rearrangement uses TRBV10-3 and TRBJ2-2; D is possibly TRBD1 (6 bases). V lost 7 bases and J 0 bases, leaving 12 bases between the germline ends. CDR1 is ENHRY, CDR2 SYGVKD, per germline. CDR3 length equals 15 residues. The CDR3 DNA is TGTGCCATCACACCGGACAGCCCGAACACCGGGGAGCTGTTTTTT. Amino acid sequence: CAITPDSPNTGELFF.

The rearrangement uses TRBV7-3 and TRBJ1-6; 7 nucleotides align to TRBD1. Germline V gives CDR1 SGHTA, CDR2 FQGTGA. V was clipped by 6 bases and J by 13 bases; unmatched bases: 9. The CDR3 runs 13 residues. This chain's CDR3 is CASRQDRLGPLHF. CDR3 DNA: TGTGCCAGCAGACAGGACAGGTTGGGGCCCCTCCACTTT.

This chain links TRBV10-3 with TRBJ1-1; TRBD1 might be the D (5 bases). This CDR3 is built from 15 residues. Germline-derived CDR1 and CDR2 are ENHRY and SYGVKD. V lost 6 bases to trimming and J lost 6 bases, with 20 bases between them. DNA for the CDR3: TGTGCCATCAGGGGACCGGGAGCCGGTGGGGCTGAAGCTTTCTTT. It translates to CAIRGPGAGGAEAFF.

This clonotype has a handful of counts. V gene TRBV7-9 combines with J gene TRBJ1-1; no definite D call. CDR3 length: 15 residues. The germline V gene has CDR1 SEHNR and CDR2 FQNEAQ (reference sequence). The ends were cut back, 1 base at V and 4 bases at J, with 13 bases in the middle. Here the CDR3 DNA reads TGTGCCAGCAGCTTAGGGTTCCGGGCTATCACTGAAGCTTTCTTT. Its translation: CASSLGFRAITEAFF.

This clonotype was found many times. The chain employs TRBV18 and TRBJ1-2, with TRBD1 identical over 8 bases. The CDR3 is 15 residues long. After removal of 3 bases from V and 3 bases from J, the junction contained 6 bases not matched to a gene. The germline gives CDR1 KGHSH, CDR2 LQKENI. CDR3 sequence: CASSPGDRKDYGYTF. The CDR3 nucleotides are TGTGCCAGCTCACCGGGGGACAGGAAGGACTATGGCTACACCTTC.

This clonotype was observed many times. The CDR3 is CSARDGGTSGFTDTQYF. CDR3 nucleotide sequence: TGCAGTGCTAGAGATGGAGGGACTAGCGGTTTCACAGATACGCAGTATTTT. This chain links TRBV20-1 with TRBJ2-3; 11 nucleotides agree with TRBD2. The ends lost 0 bases at V and 2 bases at J; junction bases unmatched: 7. The CDR3 totals 17 residues. Germline CDR1 reads DFQATT; CDR2 reads SNEGSKA (reference sequence).

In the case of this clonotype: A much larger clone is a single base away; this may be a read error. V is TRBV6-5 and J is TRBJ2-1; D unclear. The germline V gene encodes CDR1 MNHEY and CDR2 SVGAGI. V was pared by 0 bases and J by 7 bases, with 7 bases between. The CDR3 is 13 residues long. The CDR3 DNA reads TGTGCCAGCAGTTACTCTGACGGGAATGAGCAGTTCTTC. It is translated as CASSYSDGNEQFF.

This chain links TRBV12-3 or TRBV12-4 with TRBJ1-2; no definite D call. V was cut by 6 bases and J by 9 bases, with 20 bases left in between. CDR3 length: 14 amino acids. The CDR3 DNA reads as TGTGCCAGCAGGGGAGACGGAACCTCCTGGAGCTACACCTTC. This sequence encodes CASRGDGTSWSYTF.

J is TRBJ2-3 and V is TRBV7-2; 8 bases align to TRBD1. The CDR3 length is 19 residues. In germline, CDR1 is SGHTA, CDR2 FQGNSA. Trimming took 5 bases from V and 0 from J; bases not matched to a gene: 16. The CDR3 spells CASSKRWPGQAASTDTQYF. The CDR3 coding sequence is TGTGCCAGCAGCAAACGATGGCCGGGACAGGCAGCTAGCACAGATACGCAGTATTTT.

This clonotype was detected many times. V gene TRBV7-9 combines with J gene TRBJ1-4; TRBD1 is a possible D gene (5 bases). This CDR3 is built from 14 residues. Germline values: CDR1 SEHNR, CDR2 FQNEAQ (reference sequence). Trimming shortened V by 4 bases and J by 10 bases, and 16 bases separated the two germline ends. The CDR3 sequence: CASSSSGSWGKLFF. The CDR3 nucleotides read TGTGCCAGCAGCTCATCAGGGTCCTGGGGAAAACTGTTTTTT.

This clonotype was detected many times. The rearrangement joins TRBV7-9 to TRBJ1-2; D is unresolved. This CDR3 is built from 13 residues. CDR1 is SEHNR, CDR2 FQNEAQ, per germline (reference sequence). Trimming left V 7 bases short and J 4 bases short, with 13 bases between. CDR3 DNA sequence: TGTGCCAGCACCGGTCCCGTGGCCTATGGCTACACCTTC. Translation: CASTGPVAYGYTF.

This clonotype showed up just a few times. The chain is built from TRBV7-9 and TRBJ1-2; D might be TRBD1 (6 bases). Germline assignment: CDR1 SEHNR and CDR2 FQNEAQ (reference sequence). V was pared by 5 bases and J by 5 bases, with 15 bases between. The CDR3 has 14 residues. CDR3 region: CASSLSTGRYGYTF. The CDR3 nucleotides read TGTGCCAGCAGCCTATCGACAGGCCGGTATGGCTACACCTTC.

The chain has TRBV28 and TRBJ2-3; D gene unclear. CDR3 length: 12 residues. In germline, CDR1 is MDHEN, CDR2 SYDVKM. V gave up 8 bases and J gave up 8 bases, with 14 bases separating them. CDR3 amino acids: CASGRFFGTQYF. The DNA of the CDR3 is TGTGCCAGCGGCCGCTTTTTTGGTACGCAGTATTTT.

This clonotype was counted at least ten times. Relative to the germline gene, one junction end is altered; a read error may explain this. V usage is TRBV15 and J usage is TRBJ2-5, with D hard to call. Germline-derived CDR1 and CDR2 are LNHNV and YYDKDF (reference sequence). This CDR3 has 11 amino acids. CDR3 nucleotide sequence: TGTGCCACCAGCGGTCGAGAGGCCCAGTACTTC. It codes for CATSGREAQYF.

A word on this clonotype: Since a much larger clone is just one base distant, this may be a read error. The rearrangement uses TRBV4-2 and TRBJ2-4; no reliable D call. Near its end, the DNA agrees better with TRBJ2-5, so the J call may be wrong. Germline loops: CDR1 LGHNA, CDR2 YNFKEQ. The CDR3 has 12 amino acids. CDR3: CAGSQERETQYF. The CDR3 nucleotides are TGTGCCGGCAGCCAAGAACGGGAGACCCAGTACTTC.

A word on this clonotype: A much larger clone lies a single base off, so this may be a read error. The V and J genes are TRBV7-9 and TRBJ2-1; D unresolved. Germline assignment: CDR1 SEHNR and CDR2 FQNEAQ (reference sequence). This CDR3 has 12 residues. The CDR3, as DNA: TGTGCCAGCGGCTTAACGGCTGTCGAGCAGTTCTTC. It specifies CASGLTAVEQFF.

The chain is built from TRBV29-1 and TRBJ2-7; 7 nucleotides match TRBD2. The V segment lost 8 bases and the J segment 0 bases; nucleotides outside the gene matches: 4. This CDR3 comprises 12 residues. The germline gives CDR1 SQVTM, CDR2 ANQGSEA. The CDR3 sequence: CSMTSSSYEQYF. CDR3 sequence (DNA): TGCAGCATGACTAGCAGCTCCTACGAGCAGTACTTC.